The 16 T cell receptor beta chains below were found in one sample sequenced in a study of human T cells and chemical hapten exposure. TCRdb redid the calling of the RACE reads with MiXCR, one entry per CDR3 protein. The profile covers over 150,000 distinct CDR3 sequences, with roughly 26% appearing a single time and about 2% taken by the ten largest. Documented time point: patch test 3, about 24 weeks after DPC sensitization. Treatment specified: therapeutic diphenylcyclopropenone sensitization with weekly scalp DPC. The starting material was whole blood, obtained in connection with sensitization to the hapten diphenylcyclopropenone (DPC). The receptors were sampled from a woman younger than 30 with alopecia areata. Some clones in this sample may be carry-over from other donors' samples.

This clonotype was seen more than once but under ten times. The V call is TRBV4-1, the J call TRBJ1-2; 7 positions agree with TRBD1. Germline V CDR1 and CDR2: MGHRA, YSYEKL. The CDR3 is 15 amino acids. Unmatched junction bases numbered 2, after V lost 1 base and J lost 0 bases. The chain's CDR3 is CASSQGDRANYGYTF. In DNA, the CDR3 is TGCGCCAGCAGCCAAGGGGACAGAGCTAACTATGGCTACACCTTC.

This clonotype was counted between two and nine times. The J gene is TRBJ2-2, the V gene TRBV6-5; TRBD1 matches 9 bases. CDR1 and CDR2 from the germline V gene are MNHEY and SVGAGI. V shed 6 bases and J 6 bases; nucleotides not matched to a gene: 8. This CDR3 comprises 15 residues. The CDR3 nucleotides read TGTGCCAGCAGACCCGGGACAGGGTTGCCCGGGGAGCTGTTTTTT. The encoded protein is CASRPGTGLPGELFF.

This clonotype was recorded many times. The CDR3, as DNA: TGTGCCATCAGAAGGACCAGGGACTCTACCTCCAAAGGCCAGTACTTC. Translated, it gives CAIRRTRDSTSKGQYF. The gene calls are TRBV10-3 and TRBJ2-5; D is possibly TRBD2 (6 bases). Trimming stripped 6 bases from V and 10 bases from J, with 27 bases between. The CDR3 loop spans 16 amino acids. Germline CDR1 and CDR2: ENHRY and SYGVKD.

On this clonotype: A read error may explain this, as a much larger clone is one base away. The conserved phenylalanine or tryptophan is not found at the CDR3 terminus, so this likely reflects a read error. V is TRBV18 and J is TRBJ2-3; 7 bases align to TRBD2. The germline V gene has CDR1 KGHSH and CDR2 LQKENI. J lost 4 bases, V lost 2 bases, and 9 bases had no gene match. This CDR3 spans 16 amino acids. CDR3 sequence reads: CASSPVASGMPDTQYS. The DNA for the CDR3 is TGTGCCAGCTCACCAGTTGCCAGCGGGATGCCAGATACGCAGTATTCT.

This clonotype occurred a few times. The chain employs TRBV6-6 and TRBJ2-2; D unclear. The CDR3 has 12 amino acids. V lost 7 bases and J 1 base, leaving 4 bases between the germline ends. Germline values: CDR1 MNHNY, CDR2 SVGAGI (reference sequence). The CDR3, as DNA: TGTGCCAGCAACGAGAACACCGGGGAGCTGTTTTTT. It encodes CASNENTGELFF.

The chain combines TRBV20-1 with TRBJ1-5; D is possibly TRBD1 (6 bases). The CDR3 is 15 residues long. The V gene lost 5 bases and the J gene lost 0 bases, with 14 bases spanning the gap. CDR1 and CDR2 from the germline V gene are DFQATT and SNEGSKA (reference sequence). The CDR3 region has the DNA TGCAGTGCTTCAGGGGACATTATTAGCAATCAGCCCCAGCATTTT. Amino acids: CSASGDIISNQPQHF.

The chain carries TRBV20-1 and TRBJ1-2, with TRBD1 as a possible D gene (5 bases). With 7 bases removed from V and 6 bases from J, the gap between germline ends came to 27 bases. The CDR3 sequence is 16 residues long. Germline CDR1 reads DFQATT; CDR2 reads SNEGSKA (reference sequence). The CDR3 spells CSVRVPSGGVVDGYTF. CDR3 bases: TGCAGTGTCAGAGTTCCTTCAGGAGGGGTGGTGGATGGCTACACCTTC.

The chain is built from TRBV7-6 and TRBJ1-5, with D unclear. The germline V gene has CDR1 SGHVS and CDR2 FNYEAQ. Trimming pared 5 bases from V and 5 bases from J, leaving 10 bases between. The CDR3 runs 13 residues. In nucleotides, the CDR3 is TGTGCCAGCAGCCAATCCTGGGATCAGCCCCAGCATTTT. Protein: CASSQSWDQPQHF. Variable domain in full (rest from reference TRBV7-6 and TRBJ1-5): GAGVSQSPRYKVTKRGQDVALRCDPISGHVSLYWYRQALGQGPEFLTYFNYEAQQDKSGLPNDRFSAERPEGSISTLTIQRTEQRDSAMYRCASSQSWDQPQHFGDGTRLSIL.

This clonotype was seen more than once but under ten times. The V and J genes are TRBV20-1 and TRBJ1-1; 10 positions match TRBD1. The length of the CDR3 is 10 residues. The trim removed 6 bases at V and 9 bases at J, leaving 1 base unmatched. Germline CDR1 and CDR2: DFQATT and SNEGSKA (reference sequence). In DNA form, the CDR3 reads TGCAGTGCCGACAGGGGGCAAGCTTTCTTT. This codes for CSADRGQAFF.

In regard to this clonotype: A read error may explain this, as a much larger clone is one base away. The J gene is TRBJ2-3, the V gene TRBV4-2; tentatively, D is TRBD1 or TRBD2 (5 bases each). Germline V CDR1 and CDR2: LGHNA, YNFKEQ. The CDR3 spans 12 residues. V gave up 4 bases and J gave up 4 bases, with 6 bases separating them. The DNA for the CDR3 is TGTGCCAGCAGCCCGGGGCCAGATACGCAGTATTTT. Amino acids: CASSPGPDTQYF.

Only a few counts were recorded for this clonotype. As DNA, the CDR3 is TGTGCCAGCAGCTGGCAGGACACCGGGGAGCTGTTTTTT. Translation: CASSWQDTGELFF. The V gene is TRBV5-4, the J gene TRBJ2-2, with D unresolved. V lost 3 bases and J lost 3, with 6 bases in between. Looked up from germline, CDR1 is SGHNT and CDR2 is YYREEE (reference sequence). The CDR3 sequence is 13 residues long. Filled out from reference TRBV5-4 and TRBJ2-2, the complete variable domain reads ETGVTQSPTHLIKTRGQQVTLRCSSQSGHNTVSWYQQALGQGPQFIFQYYREEENGRGNFPPRFSGLQFPNYSSELNVNALELDDSALYLCASSWQDTGELFFGEGSRLTVL.

The chain carries TRBV12-3 or TRBV12-4 and TRBJ1-1; 8 nucleotides align to TRBD1. The CDR3 has 13 amino acids. J gave up 10 bases and V 6 bases, and 10 bases lay outside the gene matches. CDR3 region: CASSQGQGGPAFF. DNA for the CDR3: TGTGCCAGCAGCCAAGGACAGGGAGGGCCAGCTTTCTTT.

This clonotype was detected a few times. The chain is built from TRBV20-1 and TRBJ2-7, with 7 nucleotides matching TRBD1. This CDR3 region has 13 residues. Looked up from germline, CDR1 is DFQATT and CDR2 is SNEGSKA (reference sequence). The J segment lost 1 base and the V segment lost 3 bases, leaving 3 bases of the junction unmatched. This CDR3 is CSARDRLSYEQYF. CDR3 bases: TGCAGTGCTAGGGACAGGTTGTCCTACGAGCAGTACTTC.

V usage is TRBV9 and J usage is TRBJ2-1, with D unresolved. Trimming cost V 0 bases and J 3 bases, with 10 bases left between them. Germline V gene lookup returns CDR1 SGDLS and CDR2 YYNGEE. The CDR3 has 15 amino acids. This CDR3 is CASSVATTRYNEQFF. CDR3 in DNA: TGTGCCAGCAGCGTAGCTACTACCCGCTACAATGAGCAGTTCTTC.

This chain connects TRBV12-3 or TRBV12-4 to TRBJ1-6, with TRBD1 matching over 7 bases. The CDR3 sequence is 14 residues long. With 5 bases clipped from V and 7 bases from J, the junction kept 5 bases outside the gene matches. The CDR3 here is CASSLTGFNSPLHF. The CDR3 bases are TGTGCCAGCAGTCTGACAGGGTTCAATTCACCCCTCCACTTT.

The genes are TRBV20-1 and TRBJ2-2; D is tentatively TRBD1 or TRBD2 (5 bases each). This CDR3 region has 12 residues. V was pared by 5 bases and J by 3 bases, with 7 bases between. Germline V gene sequence: CDR1 DFQATT, CDR2 SNEGSKA (reference sequence). CDR3 in DNA: TGCAGTGCTGGGACGGACACCGGGGAGCTGTTTTTT. Translated: CSAGTDTGELFF.